Ten or more counts support the clone carrying this T cell receptor beta chain. This sample stems from a study of T cells in Graves' hyperthyroidism and ophthalmopathy. CDR1 is LGHNT, CDR2 FRNRAP, per germline. V was trimmed by 3 bases and J by 1 base, leaving 6 bases between them. The CDR3 runs 13 residues. From RNA transcripts, TCR beta CDR3 regions were amplified. With the HTBI primer set, the TCR CDR3 went through a first round of RT-PCR. Via MiXCR, TCRdb re-called the multiplex PCR reads, giving one row per CDR3 protein. The table includes around 600,000 distinct CDR3 sequences, 14% detected once. This rearrangement joins TRBV12-5 to TRBJ2-5; D is undetermined. Sequencing input: blood. The sequence derives from a young woman with Graves' ophthalmopathy. CDR3 in DNA: TGTGCTAGTGGTTTAGACACCCAAGAGACCCAGTACTTC. Translation gives CASGLDTQETQYF.